This T cell receptor (beta chain) was recovered during a study of human T cells and chemical hapten exposure. Study background: Alopecia areata, totalis or universalis was found in mostly female patients.

The sample's time point: patch test 3, about 24 weeks after DPC sensitization. Regarding treatment: therapeutic diphenylcyclopropenone sensitization with weekly scalp DPC. The CDR3 runs 15 residues. The V end was cut by 7 bases, the J end by 1 base, with 14 bases between. As originally analysed: A typical sample had 75,000 to 100,000 TCRs, with roughly 20,000 to 700,000 overall. TCRdb redid the calling of the RACE reads with MiXCR, one entry per CDR3 protein. What appears here as the V and J calls and clone size reflects TCRdb's work, not the paper's. The sample consists of roughly 50,000 distinct CDR3 sequences, 8% to 10% of them appearing once. Study-wide findings and caveats: Healthy individuals' immune responses may differ from those of donors, who had alopecia. There was no change with DPC sensitization in TCRs above 1 in 1000 frequency.

About this clonotype: What it recognizes is unknown.

The origin of this receptor is a woman aged 40 to 50 with alopecia areata. Some clones in this sample may be carry-over from other donors' samples. The chain couples TRBV12-3 or TRBV12-4 to TRBJ2-1; D is perhaps TRBD1 (6 bases). The input for sequencing was whole blood, taken in connection with sensitization to the hapten diphenylcyclopropenone (DPC). The CDR3: CASIPDSSSYNEQFF. The CDR3 DNA sequence: TGTGCCAGCATTCCGGACAGCTCTTCCTACAATGAGCAGTTCTTC.